Presented here are 6 T cell receptor beta chains from one specimen sequenced in a study of cytomegalovirus exposure and HLA in healthy donors. The PCR ran on 60 Vbeta and 13 Jbeta primers. Generated by immunoSEQ multiplex PCR, the TCRdb table keeps only in-frame clones and is missing some. The sample includes roughly 170,000 clones, 65% to 85% of them seen just once. Material for sequencing was PBMCs. Receptors originate from a woman aged 18-30 years in good health and CMV-seronegative.

V is TRBV7-2 and J is TRBJ2-7; weak D call: TRBD1 (6 bases). The CDR3 consists of 13 residues. Looked up from germline, CDR1 is SGHTA and CDR2 is FQGNSA. The germline V and J ends were trimmed by 1 base and 3 bases, with 7 bases remaining between them. The CDR3 DNA reads TGTGCCAGCAGCTTAGGGGACATCTACGAGCAGTACTTC. Translating gives CASSLGDIYEQYF.

CDR3 nucleotides: TGTGCCAGCACCTTATCTACCGGAGGGGCCAATGAGCAGTTCTTC. It codes for CASTLSTGGANEQFF. J is TRBJ2-1 and V is TRBV9, with D possibly matching TRBD2 (6 bases). The germline V gene has CDR1 SGDLS and CDR2 YYNGEE. Trimming cost V 6 bases and J 6 bases, with 19 bases left between them. The CDR3 spans 15 residues.

The chain couples TRBV5-6 to TRBJ2-7; a possible D gene is TRBD1 (6 bases). Germline CDR1 and CDR2: SGHDT and YYEEEE. The V and J ends lost 4 bases and 7 bases respectively, with 15 bases between them. The CDR3 loop spans 13 amino acids. The CDR3 reads CASSPRGQCEQYF. In nucleotides, the CDR3 is TGTGCCAGCAGCCCCAGAGGACAGTGTGAGCAGTACTTC.

V gene TRBV10-1 combines with J gene TRBJ2-1, with 9 positions matching TRBD2. Germline assignment: CDR1 WNHNN and CDR2 SYGVQD (reference sequence). Losses at the gene ends were 0 bases for V and 9 bases for J; bases not matched to a gene: 3. The CDR3 is made up of 14 amino acids. Here the CDR3 DNA reads TGCGCCAGCAGTGAGTCGACACTAGCGGGTGAGCAGTTCTTC. Amino acids: CASSESTLAGEQFF.

This chain uses TRBV10-3 with TRBJ2-1; 8 bases map to TRBD2. CDR1 is ENHRY, CDR2 SYGVKD, per germline. V lost 9 bases to trimming and J lost 9 bases; unmatched junction nucleotides: 13. The CDR3 length is 14 residues. In DNA, the CDR3 is TGTGCCATTCAGCGGGGGCTCGCCGGGGGTGAGCAGTTCTTC. Residues: CAIQRGLAGGEQFF.

The rearrangement uses TRBV4-1 and TRBJ2-1, with 11 bases fitting TRBD2. CDR3 length: 19 amino acids. V shed 0 bases, J shed 4 bases, and the junction held 11 bases outside the gene matches. The germline CDR1 and CDR2 sequences are MGHRA and YSYEKL. CDR3 sequence reads: CASSQENLIAGGQYNEQFF. CDR3 bases: TGCGCCAGCAGCCAAGAGAACCTTATAGCGGGAGGGCAGTACAATGAGCAGTTCTTC.